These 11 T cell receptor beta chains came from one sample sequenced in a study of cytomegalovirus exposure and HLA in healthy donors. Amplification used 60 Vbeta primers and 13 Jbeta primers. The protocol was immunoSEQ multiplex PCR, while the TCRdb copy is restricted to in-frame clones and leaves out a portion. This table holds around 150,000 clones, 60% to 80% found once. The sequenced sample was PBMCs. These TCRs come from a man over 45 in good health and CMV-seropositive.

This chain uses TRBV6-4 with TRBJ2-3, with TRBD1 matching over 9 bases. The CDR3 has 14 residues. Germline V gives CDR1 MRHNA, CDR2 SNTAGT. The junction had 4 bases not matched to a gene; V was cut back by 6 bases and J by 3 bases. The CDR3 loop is CASSYRGLTDTQYF. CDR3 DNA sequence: TGTGCCAGCAGCTACAGGGGGCTGACAGATACGCAGTATTTT.

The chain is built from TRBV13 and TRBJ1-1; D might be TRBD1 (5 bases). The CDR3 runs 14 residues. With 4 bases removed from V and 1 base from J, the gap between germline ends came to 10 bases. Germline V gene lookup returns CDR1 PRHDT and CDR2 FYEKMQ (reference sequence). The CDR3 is CASSWGLQNTEAFF. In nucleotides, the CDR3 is TGTGCCAGCAGCTGGGGACTACAGAACACTGAAGCTTTCTTT.

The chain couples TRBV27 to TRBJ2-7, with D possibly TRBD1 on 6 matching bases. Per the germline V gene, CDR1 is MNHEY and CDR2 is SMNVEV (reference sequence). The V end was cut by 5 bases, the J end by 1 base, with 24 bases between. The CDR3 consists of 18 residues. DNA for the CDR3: TGTGCCAGCAGTCTCCGACACTACAGGGAACAGAAATCCTACGAGCAGTACTTC. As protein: CASSLRHYREQKSYEQYF.

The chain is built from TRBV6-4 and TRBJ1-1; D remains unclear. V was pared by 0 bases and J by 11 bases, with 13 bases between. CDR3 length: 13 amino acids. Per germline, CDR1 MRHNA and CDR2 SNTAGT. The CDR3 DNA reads TGTGCCAGCAGTGACTCGCCCGGGTTTACGGCTTTCTTT. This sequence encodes CASSDSPGFTAFF.

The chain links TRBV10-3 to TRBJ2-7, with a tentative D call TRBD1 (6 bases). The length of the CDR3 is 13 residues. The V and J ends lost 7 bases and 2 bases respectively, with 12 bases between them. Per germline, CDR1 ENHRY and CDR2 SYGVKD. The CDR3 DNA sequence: TGTGCCATCAAGGGGGAAACGACCTACGAGCAGTACGTC. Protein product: CAIKGETTYEQYV.

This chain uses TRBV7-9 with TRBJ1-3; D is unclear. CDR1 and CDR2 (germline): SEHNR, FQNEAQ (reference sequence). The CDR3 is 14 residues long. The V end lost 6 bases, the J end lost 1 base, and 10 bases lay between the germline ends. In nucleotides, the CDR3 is TGTGCCAGCAGGAGTATGCTATCTGGAAACACCATATATTTT. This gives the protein CASRSMLSGNTIYF. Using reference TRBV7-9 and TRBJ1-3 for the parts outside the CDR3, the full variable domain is DTGVSQNPRHKITKRGQNVTFRCDPISEHNRLYWYRQTLGQGPEFLTYFQNEAQLEKSRLLSDRFSAERPKGSFSTLEIQRTEQGDSAMYLCASRSMLSGNTIYFGEGSWLTVV.

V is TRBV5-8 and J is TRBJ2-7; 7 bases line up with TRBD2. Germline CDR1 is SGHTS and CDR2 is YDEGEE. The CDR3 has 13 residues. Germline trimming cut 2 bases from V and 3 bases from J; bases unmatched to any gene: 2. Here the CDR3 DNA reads TGTGCCAGCAGCTTCTCGGGGGGCTACGAGCAGTACGTC. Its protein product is CASSFSGGYEQYV.

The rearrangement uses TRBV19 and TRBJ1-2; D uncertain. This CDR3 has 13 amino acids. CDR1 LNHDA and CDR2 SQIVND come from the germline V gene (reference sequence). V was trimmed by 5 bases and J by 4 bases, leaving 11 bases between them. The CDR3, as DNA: TGTGCCAGTAGTCTTACGAACGGCTATGGCTACACCTTC. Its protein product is CASSLTNGYGYTF.

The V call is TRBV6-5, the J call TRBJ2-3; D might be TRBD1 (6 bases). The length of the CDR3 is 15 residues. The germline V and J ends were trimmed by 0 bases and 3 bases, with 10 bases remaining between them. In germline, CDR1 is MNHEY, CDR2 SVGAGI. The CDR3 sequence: CASSYSKGGTDTQYF. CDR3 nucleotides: TGTGCCAGCAGTTACTCGAAAGGGGGAACAGATACGCAGTATTTT.

CDR3 in amino acids: CSVEVISRLNTEAFF. CDR3 DNA sequence: TGCAGCGTTGAAGTGATAAGTCGGTTGAACACTGAAGCTTTCTTT. The chain links TRBV29-1 to TRBJ1-1; no clear D. Germline assignment: CDR1 SQVTM and CDR2 ANQGSEA. CDR3 size: 15 residues. V was shortened by 1 base and J by 0 bases, with 12 bases between the two germline ends.

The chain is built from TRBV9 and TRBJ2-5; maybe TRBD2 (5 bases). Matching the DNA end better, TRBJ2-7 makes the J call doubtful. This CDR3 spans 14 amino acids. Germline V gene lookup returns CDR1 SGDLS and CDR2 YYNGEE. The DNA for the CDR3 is TGTGCCAGCAGCGTAGGGGTAGCGCCCTACGAGCAGTACTTC. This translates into CASSVGVAPYEQYF.